This TCR beta chain was sequenced for a study of OX40 agonist ivuxolimab in advanced cancers. About the research overall: Patients received ivuxolimab, an agonistic anti-OX40 (CD134) antibody. Each patient was given ivuxolimab into a vein every 2 weeks, at 0.01 to 10 mg/kg. Study results and limitations: Low normalized T-cell clonal expansion was additionally recorded for some nonresponders. Dosing at 0.1 to 3.0 mg/kg was accompanied by clonal expansion of CD4+ and CD8+ blood T cells by week 6.

This clone was observed a single time. Its cognate antigen is unknown. The CDR3 spans 16 residues. V dropped 3 bases and J dropped 7 bases, with 20 bases sitting between them. The germline V gene has CDR1 SGHNT and CDR2 YYREEE (reference sequence). The protocol was immunoSEQ multiplex PCR, while the TCRdb copy is restricted to in-frame clones and leaves out a portion. The sample holds about 53,000 clones, approximately 88% seen once. This rearrangement joins TRBV5-4 to TRBJ2-1, with a weak D call TRBD2 (6 bases). The clonotype comes from an adult with an advanced solid tumor such as melanoma, head and neck, liver or kidney cancer. This specimen consisted of CD4+ or CD8+ T cells sorted from blood, obtained in a trial of the OX40 agonist ivuxolimab. The CDR3: CASSSLSGAIFNEQFF. DNA of the CDR3: TGTGCCAGCAGCTCCCTTAGCGGCGCGATCTTTAATGAGCAGTTCTTC.